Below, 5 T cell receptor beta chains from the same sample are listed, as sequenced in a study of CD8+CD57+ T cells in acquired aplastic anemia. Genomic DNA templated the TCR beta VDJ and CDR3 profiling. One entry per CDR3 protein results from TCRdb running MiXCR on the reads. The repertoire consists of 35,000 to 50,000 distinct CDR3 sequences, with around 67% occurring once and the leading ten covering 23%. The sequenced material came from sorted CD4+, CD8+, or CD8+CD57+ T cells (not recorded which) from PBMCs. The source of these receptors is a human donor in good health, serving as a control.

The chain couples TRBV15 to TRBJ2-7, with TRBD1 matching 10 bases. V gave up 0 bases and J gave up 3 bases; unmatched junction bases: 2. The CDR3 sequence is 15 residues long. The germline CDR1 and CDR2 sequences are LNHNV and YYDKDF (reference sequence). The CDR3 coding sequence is TGTGCCACCAGCAGAGATCGGACAGGGGGCTACGAGCAGTACTTC. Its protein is CATSRDRTGGYEQYF.

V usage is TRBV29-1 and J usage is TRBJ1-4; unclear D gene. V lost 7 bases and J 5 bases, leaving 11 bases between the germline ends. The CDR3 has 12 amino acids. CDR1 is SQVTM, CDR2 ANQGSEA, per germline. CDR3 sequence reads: CSALGLNEKLFF. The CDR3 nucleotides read TGCAGCGCCCTGGGCCTCAATGAAAAACTGTTTTTT.

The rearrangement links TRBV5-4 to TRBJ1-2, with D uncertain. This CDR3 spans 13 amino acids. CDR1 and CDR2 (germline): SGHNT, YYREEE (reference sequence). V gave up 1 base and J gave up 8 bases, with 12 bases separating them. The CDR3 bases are TGTGCCAGCAGCTTGAAAGGGATGGAGGGCTACACCTTC. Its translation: CASSLKGMEGYTF.

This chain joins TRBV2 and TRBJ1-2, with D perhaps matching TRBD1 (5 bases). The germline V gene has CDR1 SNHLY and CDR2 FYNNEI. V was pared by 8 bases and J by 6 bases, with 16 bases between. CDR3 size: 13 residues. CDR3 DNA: TGTGCCAGCCACCTGAAAGGGGCCGATGGCTACACCTTC. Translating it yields CASHLKGADGYTF.

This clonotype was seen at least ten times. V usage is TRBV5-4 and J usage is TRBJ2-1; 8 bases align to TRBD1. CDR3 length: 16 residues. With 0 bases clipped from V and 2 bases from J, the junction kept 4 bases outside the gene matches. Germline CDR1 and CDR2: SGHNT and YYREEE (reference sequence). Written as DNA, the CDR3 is TGTGCCAGCAGCTTGGGGACAGGGCAACCCTACAATGAGCAGTTCTTC. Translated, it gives CASSLGTGQPYNEQFF.